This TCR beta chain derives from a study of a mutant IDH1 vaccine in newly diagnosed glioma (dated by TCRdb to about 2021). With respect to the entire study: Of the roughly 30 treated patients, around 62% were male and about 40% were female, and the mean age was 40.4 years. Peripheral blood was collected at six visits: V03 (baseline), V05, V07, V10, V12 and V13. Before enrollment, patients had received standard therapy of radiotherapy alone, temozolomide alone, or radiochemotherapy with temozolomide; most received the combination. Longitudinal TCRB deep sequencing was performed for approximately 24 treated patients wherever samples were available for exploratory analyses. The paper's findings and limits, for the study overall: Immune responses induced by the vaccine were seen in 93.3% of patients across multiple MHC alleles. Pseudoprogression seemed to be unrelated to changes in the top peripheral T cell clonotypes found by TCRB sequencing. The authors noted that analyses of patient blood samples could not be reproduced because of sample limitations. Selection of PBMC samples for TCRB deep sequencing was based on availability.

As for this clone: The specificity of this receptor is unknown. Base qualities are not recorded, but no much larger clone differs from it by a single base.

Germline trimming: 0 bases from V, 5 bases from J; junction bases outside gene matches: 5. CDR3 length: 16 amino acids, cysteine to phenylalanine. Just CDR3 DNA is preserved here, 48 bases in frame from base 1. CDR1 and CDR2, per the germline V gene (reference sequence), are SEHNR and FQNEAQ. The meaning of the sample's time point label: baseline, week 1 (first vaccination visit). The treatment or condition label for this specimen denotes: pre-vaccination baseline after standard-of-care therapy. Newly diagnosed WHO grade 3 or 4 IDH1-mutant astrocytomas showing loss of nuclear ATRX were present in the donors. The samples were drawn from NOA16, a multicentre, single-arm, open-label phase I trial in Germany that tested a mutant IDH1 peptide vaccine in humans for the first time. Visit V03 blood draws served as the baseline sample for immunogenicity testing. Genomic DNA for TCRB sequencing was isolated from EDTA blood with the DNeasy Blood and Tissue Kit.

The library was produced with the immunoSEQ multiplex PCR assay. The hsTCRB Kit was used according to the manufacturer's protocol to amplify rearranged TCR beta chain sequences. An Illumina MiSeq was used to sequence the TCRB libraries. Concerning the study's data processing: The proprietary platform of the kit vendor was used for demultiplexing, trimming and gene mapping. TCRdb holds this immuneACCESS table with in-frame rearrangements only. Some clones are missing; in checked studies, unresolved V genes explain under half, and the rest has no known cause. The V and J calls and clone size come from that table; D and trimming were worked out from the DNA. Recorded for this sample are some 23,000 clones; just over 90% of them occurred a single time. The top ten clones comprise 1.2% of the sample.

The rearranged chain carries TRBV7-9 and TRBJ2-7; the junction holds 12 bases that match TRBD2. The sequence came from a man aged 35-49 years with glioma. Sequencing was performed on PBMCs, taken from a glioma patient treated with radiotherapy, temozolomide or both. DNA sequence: TGTGCCAGCAGCTTAGCGCCAACTAGCGGGAGGAACGAGCAGTACTTC. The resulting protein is CASSLAPTSGRNEQYF.